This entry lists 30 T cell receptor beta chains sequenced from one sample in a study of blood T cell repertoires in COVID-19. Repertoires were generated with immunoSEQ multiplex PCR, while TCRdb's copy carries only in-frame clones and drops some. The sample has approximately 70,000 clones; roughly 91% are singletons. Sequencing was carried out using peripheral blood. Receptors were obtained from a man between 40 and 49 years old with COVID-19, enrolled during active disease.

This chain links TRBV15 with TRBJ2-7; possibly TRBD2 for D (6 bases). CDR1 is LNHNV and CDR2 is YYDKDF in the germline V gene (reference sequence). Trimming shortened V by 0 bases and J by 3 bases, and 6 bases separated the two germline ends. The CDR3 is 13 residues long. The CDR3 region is CATSRDSGYEQYF. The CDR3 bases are TGTGCCACCAGCAGAGATAGCGGCTACGAGCAGTACTTC.

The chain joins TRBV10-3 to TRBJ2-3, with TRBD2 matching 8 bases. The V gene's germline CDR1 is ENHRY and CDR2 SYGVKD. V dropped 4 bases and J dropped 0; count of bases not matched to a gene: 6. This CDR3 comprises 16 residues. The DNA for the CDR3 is TGTGCCATCAGTGGGGTTACTAGCGGTAGCACAGATACGCAGTATTTT. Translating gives CAISGVTSGSTDTQYF.

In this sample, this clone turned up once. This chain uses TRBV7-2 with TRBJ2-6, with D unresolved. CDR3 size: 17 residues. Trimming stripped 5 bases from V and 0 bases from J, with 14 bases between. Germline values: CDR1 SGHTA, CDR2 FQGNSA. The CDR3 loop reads CASSQTSMSSGANVLTF. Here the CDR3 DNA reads TGTGCCAGCAGCCAGACAAGTATGTCCTCTGGGGCCAACGTCCTGACTTTC.

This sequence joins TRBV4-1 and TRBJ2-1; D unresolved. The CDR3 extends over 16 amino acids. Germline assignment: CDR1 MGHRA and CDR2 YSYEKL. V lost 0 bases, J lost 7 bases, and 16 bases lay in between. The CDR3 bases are TGCGCCAGCAGCCAAGAATTGGTCCCACCCGGGAATGAGCAGTTCTTC. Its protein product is CASSQELVPPGNEQFF.

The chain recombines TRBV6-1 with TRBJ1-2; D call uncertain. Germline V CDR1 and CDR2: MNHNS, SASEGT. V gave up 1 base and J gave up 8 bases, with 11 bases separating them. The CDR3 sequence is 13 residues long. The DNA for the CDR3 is TGTGCCAGCAGTGAAGGGAGGGTTTTCGGCTACACCTTC. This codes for CASSEGRVFGYTF.

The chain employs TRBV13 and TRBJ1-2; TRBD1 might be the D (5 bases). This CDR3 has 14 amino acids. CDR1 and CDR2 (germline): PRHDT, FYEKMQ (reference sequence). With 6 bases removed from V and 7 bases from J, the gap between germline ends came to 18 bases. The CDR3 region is CASSVQNRRGGYTF. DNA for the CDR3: TGTGCCAGCAGTGTACAGAACCGGAGGGGTGGCTACACCTTC.

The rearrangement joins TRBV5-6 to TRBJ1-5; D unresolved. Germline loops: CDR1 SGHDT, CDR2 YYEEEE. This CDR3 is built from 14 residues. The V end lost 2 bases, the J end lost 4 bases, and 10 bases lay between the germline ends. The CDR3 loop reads CASSLRSGNQPQHF. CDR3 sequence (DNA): TGTGCCAGCAGCTTAAGGTCGGGGAATCAGCCCCAGCATTTT.

The CDR3 DNA follows: TGTGCCAGCAGGGGGACTAGCGGGGCCGGGGAGCTGTTTTTT. Amino acid sequence: CASRGTSGAGELFF. The gene calls are TRBV2 and TRBJ2-2; 13 nucleotides agree with TRBD2. The CDR3 loop spans 14 amino acids. J lost 6 bases, V lost 6 bases, and 1 base had no gene match. Germline V gene lookup returns CDR1 SNHLY and CDR2 FYNNEI.

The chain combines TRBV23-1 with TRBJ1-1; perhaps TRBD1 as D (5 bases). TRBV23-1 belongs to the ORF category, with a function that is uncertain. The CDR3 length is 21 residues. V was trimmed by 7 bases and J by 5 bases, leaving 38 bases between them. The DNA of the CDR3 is TGCGCCAGCACCAGAAAGGCCAGCCCCCGTAAGGGGCGGAAGGAGAGAACTGAAGCTTTCTTT. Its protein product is CASTRKASPRKGRKERTEAFF.

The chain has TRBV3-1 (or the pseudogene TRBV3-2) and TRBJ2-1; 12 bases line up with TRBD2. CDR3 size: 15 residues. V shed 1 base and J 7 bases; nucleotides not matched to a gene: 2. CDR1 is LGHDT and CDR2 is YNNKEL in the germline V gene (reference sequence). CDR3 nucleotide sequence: TGTGCCAGCAGCCAAGCTAGCGGGGGGGGGAATGAGCAGTTCTTC. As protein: CASSQASGGGNEQFF.

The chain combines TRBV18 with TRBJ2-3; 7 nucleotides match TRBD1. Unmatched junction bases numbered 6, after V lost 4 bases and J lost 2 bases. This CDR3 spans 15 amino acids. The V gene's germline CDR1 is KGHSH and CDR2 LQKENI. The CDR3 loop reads CASSRPGQYTDTQYF. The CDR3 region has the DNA TGTGCCAGCTCACGCCCGGGACAGTACACAGATACGCAGTATTTT.

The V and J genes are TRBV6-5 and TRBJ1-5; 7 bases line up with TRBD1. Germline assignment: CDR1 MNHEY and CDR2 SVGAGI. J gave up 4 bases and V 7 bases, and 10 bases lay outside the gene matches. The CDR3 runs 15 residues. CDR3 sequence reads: CASNPTGTVNQPQHF. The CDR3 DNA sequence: TGTGCCAGCAATCCCACCGGGACAGTGAATCAGCCCCAGCATTTT.

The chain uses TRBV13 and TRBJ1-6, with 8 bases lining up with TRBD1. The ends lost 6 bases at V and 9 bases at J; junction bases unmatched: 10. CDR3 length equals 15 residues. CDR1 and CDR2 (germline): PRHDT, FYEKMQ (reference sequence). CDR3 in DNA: TGTGCCAGCAGTTTGTCAGGGGGCTCGAGTTCACCCCTCCACTTT. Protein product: CASSLSGGSSSPLHF.

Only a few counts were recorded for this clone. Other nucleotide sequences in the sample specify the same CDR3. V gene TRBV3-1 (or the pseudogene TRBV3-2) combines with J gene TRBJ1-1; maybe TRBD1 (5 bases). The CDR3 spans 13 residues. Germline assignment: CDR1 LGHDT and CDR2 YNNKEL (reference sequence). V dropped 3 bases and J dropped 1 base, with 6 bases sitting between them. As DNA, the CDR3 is TGTGCCAGCAGCCAGGGGGGGAACACTGAAGCTTTCTTT. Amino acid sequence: CASSQGGNTEAFF.

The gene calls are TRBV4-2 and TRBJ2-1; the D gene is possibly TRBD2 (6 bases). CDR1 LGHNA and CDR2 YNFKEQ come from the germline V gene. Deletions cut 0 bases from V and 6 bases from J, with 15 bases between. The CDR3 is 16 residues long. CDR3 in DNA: TGTGCCAGCAGCCAAGATGGGCGGGGTGCAATCAATGAGCAGTTCTTC. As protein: CASSQDGRGAINEQFF.

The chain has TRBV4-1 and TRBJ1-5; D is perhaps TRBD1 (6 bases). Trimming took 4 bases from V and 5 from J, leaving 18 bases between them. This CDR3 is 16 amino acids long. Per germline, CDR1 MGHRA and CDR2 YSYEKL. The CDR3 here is CASSPDNRRGYQPQHF. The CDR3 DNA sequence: TGCGCCAGCAGCCCCGACAACCGCAGGGGTTATCAGCCCCAGCATTTT.

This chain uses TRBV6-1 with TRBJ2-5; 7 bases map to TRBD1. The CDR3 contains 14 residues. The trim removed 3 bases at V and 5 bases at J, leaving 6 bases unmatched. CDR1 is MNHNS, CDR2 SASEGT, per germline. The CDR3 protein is CASSDDRVQETQYF. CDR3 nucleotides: TGTGCCAGCAGTGATGACAGGGTCCAGGAGACCCAGTACTTC.

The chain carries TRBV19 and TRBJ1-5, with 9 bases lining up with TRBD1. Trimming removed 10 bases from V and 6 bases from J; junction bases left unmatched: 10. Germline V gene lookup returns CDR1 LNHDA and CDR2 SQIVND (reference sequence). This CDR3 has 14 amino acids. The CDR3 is CATNRDRDVQPQHF. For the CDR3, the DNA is TGTGCCACAAACCGGGACAGGGATGTTCAGCCCCAGCATTTT.

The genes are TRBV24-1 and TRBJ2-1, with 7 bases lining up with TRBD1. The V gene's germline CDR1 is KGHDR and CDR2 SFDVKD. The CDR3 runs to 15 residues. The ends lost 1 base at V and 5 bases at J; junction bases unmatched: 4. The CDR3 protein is CATSDFRDRHNEQFF. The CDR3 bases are TGTGCCACCAGTGATTTTAGGGACAGACACAATGAGCAGTTCTTC.

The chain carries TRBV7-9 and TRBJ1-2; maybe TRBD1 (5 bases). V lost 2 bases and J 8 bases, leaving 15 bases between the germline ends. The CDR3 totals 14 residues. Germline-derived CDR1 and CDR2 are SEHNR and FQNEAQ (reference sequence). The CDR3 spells CASSLRVPGRGYTF. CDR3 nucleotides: TGTGCCAGCAGCTTAAGGGTCCCAGGGAGGGGCTACACCTTC. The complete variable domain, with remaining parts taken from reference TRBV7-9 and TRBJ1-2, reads DTGVSQNPRHKITKRGQNVTFRCDPISEHNRLYWYRQTLGQGPEFLTYFQNEAQLEKSRLLSDRFSAERPKGSFSTLEIQRTEQGDSAMYLCASSLRVPGRGYTFGSGTRLTVV.

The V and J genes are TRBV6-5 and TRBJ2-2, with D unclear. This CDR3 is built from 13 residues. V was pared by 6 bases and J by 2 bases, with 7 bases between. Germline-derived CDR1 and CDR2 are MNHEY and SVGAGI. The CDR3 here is CASSTINTGELFF. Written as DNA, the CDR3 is TGTGCCAGCAGCACTATTAACACCGGGGAGCTGTTTTTT.

The CDR3: CASSIGSRGGGNTIYF. The DNA of the CDR3 is TGTGCCAGCAGCATAGGTTCTCGGGGAGGTGGAAACACCATATATTTT. The chain is built from TRBV7-9 and TRBJ1-3, with unresolved D. Trimming removed 5 bases from V and 3 bases from J, with 17 bases in between. The CDR3 has 16 residues. Germline loops: CDR1 SEHNR, CDR2 FQNEAQ (reference sequence).

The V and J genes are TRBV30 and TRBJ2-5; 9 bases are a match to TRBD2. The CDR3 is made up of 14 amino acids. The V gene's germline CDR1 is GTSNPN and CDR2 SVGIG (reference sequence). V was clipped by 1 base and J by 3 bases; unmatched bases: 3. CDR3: CAWSGVAGEETQYF. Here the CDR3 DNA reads TGTGCCTGGAGTGGTGTAGCGGGAGAAGAGACCCAGTACTTC.

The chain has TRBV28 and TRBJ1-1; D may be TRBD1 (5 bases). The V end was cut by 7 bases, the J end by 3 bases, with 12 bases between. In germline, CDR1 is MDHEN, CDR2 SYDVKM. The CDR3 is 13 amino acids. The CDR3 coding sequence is TGTGCCAGCACCCGGGGGTCGTACACTGAAGCTTTCTTT. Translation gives CASTRGSYTEAFF.

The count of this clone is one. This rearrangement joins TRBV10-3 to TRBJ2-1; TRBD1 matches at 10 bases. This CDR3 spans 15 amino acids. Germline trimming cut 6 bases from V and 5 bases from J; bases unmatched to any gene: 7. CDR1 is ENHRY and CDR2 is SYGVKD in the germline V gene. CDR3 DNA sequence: TGTGCCATCAGCGCCCGGGACAGGGGTAACAATGAGCAGTTCTTC. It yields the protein CAISARDRGNNEQFF.

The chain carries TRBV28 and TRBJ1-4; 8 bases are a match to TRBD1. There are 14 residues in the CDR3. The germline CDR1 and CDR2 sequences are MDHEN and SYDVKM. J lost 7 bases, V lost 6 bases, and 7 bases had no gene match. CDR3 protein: CASSRQDRVEKLFF. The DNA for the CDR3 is TGTGCCAGCAGCCGTCAGGACAGGGTTGAAAAACTGTTTTTT.

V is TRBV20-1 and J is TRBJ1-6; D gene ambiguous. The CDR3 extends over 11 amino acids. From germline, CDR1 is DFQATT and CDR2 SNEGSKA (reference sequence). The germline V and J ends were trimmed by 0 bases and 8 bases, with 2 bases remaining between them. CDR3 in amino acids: CSARDYSPLHF. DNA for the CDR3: TGCAGTGCTAGAGACTATTCACCCCTCCACTTT.

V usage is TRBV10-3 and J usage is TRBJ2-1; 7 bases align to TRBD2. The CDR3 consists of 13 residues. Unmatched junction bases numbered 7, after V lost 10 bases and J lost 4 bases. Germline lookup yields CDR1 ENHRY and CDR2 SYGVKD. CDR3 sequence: CATQAGEYNEQFF. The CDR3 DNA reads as TGTGCCACTCAGGCGGGGGAGTACAATGAGCAGTTCTTC.

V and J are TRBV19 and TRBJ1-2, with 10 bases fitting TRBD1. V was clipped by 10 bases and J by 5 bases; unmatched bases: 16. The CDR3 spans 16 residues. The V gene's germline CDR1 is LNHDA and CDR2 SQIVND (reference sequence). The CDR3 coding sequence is TGTGCCACACAGGAGACAGGGGGCGGATTACCGTATGGCTACACCTTC. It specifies CATQETGGGLPYGYTF.

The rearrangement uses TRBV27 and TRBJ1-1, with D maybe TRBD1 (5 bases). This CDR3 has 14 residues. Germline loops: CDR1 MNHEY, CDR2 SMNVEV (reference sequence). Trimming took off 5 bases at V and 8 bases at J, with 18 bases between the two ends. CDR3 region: CASSRSGLRGEAFF. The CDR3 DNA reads TGTGCCAGCAGTCGATCGGGGCTTCGGGGGGAAGCTTTCTTT.